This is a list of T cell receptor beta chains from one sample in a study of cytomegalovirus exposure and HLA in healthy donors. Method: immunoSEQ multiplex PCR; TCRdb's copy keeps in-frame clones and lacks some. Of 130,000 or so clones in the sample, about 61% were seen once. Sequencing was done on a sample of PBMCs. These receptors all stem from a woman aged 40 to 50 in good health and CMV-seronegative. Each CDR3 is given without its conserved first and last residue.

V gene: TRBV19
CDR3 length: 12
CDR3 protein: ASSTWTTNYGYT

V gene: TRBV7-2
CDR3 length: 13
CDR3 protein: ASAMRAARTGELF

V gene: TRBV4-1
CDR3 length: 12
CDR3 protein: ASRRSGTPGELF

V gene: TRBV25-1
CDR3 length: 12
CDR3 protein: ASNGELNTGELF

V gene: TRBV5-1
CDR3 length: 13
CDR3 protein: ASSLEGTGTYEQY

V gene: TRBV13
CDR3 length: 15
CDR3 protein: ASSPLGERGVPYEQY

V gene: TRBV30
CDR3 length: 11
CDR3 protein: AWSVRQGDEQY

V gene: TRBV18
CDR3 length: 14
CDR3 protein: ASPGTSGGGKETQY

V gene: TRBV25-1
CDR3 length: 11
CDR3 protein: ASSEFAFYEQY

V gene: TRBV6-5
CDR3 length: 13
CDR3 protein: ASSYSPRALYEQY

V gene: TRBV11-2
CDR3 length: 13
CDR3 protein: ASSLGGASIYEQY

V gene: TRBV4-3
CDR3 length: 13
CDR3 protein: ASSLETRGFYEQY

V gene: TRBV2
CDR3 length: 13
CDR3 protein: ASKSRETRNYGYT

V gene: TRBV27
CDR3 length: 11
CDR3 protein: ASSFSPDRAAF

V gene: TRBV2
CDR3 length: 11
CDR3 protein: ASTDRGGYEQY

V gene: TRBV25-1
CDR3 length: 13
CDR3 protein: ASSGPEGGTYEQY

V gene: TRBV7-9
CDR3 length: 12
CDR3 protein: ASRRDRGSSEAF

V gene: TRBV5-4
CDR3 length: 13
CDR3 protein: ASSARRGNTGELF

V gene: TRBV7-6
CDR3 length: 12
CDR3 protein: ASSLWGQGKGYT

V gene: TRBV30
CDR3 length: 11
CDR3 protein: AWARRSNQPQH

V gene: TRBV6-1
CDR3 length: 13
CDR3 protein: ASSVEGSGTDTQY

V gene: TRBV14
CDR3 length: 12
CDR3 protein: ASSRHDRNSPLH

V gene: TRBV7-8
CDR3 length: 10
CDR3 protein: ASSSLAETQY

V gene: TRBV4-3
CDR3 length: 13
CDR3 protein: ASSQVRDSSYEQY

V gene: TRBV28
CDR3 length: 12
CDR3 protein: ASSLPTGATEAF

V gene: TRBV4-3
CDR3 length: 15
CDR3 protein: ASSQDLGAAFVEKLF

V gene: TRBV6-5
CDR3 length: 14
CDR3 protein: ASSYSSQRRDFGYT

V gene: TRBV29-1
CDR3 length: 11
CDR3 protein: SVGDRRDQPQH

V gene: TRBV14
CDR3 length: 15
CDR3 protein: ASSQGKSSGGKETQY

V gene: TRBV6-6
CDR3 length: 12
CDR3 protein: ASSYANIGAEAF

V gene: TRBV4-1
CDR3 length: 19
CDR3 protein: ASSQDTRVPSGVRDQETQY

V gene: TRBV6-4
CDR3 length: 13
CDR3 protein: ASSDSRQGRSGYT

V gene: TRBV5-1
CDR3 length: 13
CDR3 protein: ASRLQVDSGNTIY

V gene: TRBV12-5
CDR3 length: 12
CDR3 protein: ASGLVTGWTEAF

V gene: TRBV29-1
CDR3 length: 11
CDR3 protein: SVGTGVGETQY

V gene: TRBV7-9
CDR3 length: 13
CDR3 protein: ASSPTGRGNQPQH

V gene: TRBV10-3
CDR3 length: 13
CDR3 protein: AINSDKVGNYGYT